This entry describes one T cell receptor (beta chain). Its antigen is currently unknown. The PCR had 60 Vbeta and 13 Jbeta primers. TCRdb's table, derived via immunoSEQ multiplex PCR, lists solely in-frame clones and lacks some. This repertoire shows about 180,000 clones, about 78% found once; its top ten account for 5% to 7%. The data derive from a study of cytomegalovirus exposure and HLA in healthy donors. Overall study results and limits: A few CMV-associated chains proved CMV antigen-specific in vitro.

With 5 bases removed from V and 1 base from J, the gap between germline ends came to 9 bases. The CDR3 loop spans 15 amino acids. The V gene's germline CDR1 is SSHAT and CDR2 FNYEAQ (reference sequence). What was sequenced was PBMCs. This rearrangement joins TRBV7-7 to TRBJ2-6, with D unresolved. This receptor was obtained from a man aged 35 to 55 in good health and CMV-seronegative. CDR3 bases: TGTGCCAGCAGCCCGGCAGGATCTGGGGCCAACGTCCTGACTTTC. This codes for CASSPAGSGANVLTF.